This T cell receptor beta chain appears in the sequencing data of a study of blood T cell repertoires in COVID-19 (dated by TCRdb to the early 2020s). With respect to the entire study: The collaborator samples originated in the United States, Italy and Spain and spanned the acute and convalescent phases of COVID-19. HLA class I and class II types, where available, came from metadata supplied by the sample provider rather than from assay-based typing. Samples were obtained from the ongoing ImmuneRACE study (first 160 participants) and from some 1,300 subjects provided by 6 global collaborators. Subjects who had been exposed to COVID-19, were actively infected with it, or had recovered from it provided the deeply sampled blood TCRbeta repertoires that made up the dataset. The material from the prospective study consisted of cDNA or gDNA derived from T cells, B-cell-depleted T cells, or PBMCs. The repertoires were released in a freely available public database intended as a resource for research on the immune response to SARS-CoV-2. Nearly every sample came with metadata listing a de-identified subject ID, COVID-19 status, age in years and sex.

For this chain, trimming is 2 bases at the V end and 1 base at the J end, and the number of junction bases without a gene match is 1. The germline V gene yields MGHRA for CDR1 and YSYEKL for CDR2. Including the terminal cysteine and phenylalanine, the CDR3 comprises 14 residues. Only the CDR3 portion is preserved as DNA: 42 bases, with reading frame beginning at the first base. The immunoSEQ Assay, a bias-controlled multiplex PCR, was used to amplify TCRbeta CDR3 regions from genomic DNA. On the study's bioinformatics: Nucleated cell counts per sample were estimated from amplification of reference gene primers within the assay. To quantify the absolute abundance of each unique TCRbeta CDR3 rearrangement, sequence reads were collapsed and filtered. For each sample, productive Simpson clonality was calculated by taking the square root of Simpson's diversity index across productive rearrangements. TCRdb obtained this table from immuneACCESS and retained in-frame rearrangements with V and J assigned. These tables miss some clones; where compared with another copy, unresolved V genes account for less than half of the shortfall, and the remainder is unexplained. D and trimming come from the DNA, and the V and J calls and clone size come from that table. The table for this sample lists 150,000 to 200,000 clones; around 87% of them were counted only once. The top ten constitute 2% to 3% of the sample.

On the study overall, not on this receptor specifically: The amount of clinical and demographic metadata varied by source and participant and was provided uncurated.

To note about this clone: It lacks a known antigen. The input lacks base qualities; no much larger clone sits a single base away.

Collaborating institutions collected whole blood in K2EDTA tubes following their own protocols. Collaborator samples were shipped for TCRbeta analysis as frozen whole blood, isolated PBMCs, or DNA extracted from either sample type. The origin of this receptor is a man aged 40-49 years with active or convalescent COVID-19. The chain is assembled from TRBV4-1 and TRBJ2-7; TRBD2 aligns with 8 central bases. The source material was peripheral blood. CDR3 reads: CASSQIAGSYEQYF. The DNA is TGCGCCAGCAGCCAAATAGCGGGGTCCTACGAGCAGTACTTC.